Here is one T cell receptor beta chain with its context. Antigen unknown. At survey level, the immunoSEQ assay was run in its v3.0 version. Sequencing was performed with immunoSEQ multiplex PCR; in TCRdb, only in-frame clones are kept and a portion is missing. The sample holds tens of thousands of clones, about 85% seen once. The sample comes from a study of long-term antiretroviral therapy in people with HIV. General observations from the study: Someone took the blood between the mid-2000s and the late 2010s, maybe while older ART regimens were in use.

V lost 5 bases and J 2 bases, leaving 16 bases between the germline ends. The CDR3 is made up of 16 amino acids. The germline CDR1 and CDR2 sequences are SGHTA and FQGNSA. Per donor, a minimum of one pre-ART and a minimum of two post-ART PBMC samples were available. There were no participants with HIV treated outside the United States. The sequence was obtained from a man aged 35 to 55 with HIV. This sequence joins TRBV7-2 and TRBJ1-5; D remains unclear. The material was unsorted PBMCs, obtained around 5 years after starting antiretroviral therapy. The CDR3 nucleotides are TGTGCCAGCAGCCCCACCGGCTCGGCGGGCAATCAGCCCCAGCATTTT. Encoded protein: CASSPTGSAGNQPQHF.